One and the same sample provided the 3 T cell receptor beta chains below, sequenced in a study of shared clonotypes between healthy human individuals. Assay: immunoSEQ multiplex PCR; the TCRdb copy retains only in-frame clones and omits some. The table has hundreds of thousands of clones, around 67% seen once. Sequencing input: memory CD4+ T cells sorted from blood. Subset reported: CD45RA-negative fraction. Receptor source: a woman aged 25 to 39 in good health.

The V gene is TRBV15, the J gene TRBJ2-1, with D uncertain. The germline gives CDR1 LNHNV, CDR2 YYDKDF (reference sequence). The CDR3 runs 13 residues. With 3 bases removed from V and 7 bases from J, the gap between germline ends came to 10 bases. CDR3 loop: CATSSSTINEQFF. CDR3 DNA: TGTGCCACCAGCAGCAGCACCATAAATGAGCAGTTCTTC.

V and J are TRBV4-2 and TRBJ2-3; 10 bases are shared with TRBD2. CDR1 is LGHNA and CDR2 is YNFKEQ in the germline V gene. V dropped 3 bases and J dropped 0; count of bases not matched to a gene: 6. The CDR3 covers 17 residues. CDR3 sequence (DNA): TGTGCCAGCAGCCAGATTCTAGCGGGAGCTAGCACAGATACGCAGTATTTT. This encodes CASSQILAGASTDTQYF.

This chain joins TRBV4-1 and TRBJ2-1; unclear D gene. Looked up from germline, CDR1 is MGHRA and CDR2 is YSYEKL. CDR3 length: 17 residues. The V and J ends lost 4 bases and 6 bases respectively, with 22 bases between them. The CDR3 sequence is CASSPSPSTHPSNEQFF. CDR3 DNA sequence: TGCGCCAGCAGCCCCAGCCCCTCCACGCACCCGAGCAATGAGCAGTTCTTC.